Listed below are T cell receptor beta chains from one sample, sequenced in a study of blood T cell repertoires in COVID-19. The table came from immunoSEQ multiplex PCR; TCRdb's copy has only in-frame clones and leaves some out. The data show approximately 390,000 clones, with roughly 89% seen just once and around 10% held by the top ten. Sequenced material: PBMCs or T cells enriched from blood (not recorded which). These receptors were obtained from a woman aged 50 to 60 who had recovered from COVID-19. Each CDR3 is given with its conserved first and last residue. The D gene is left open where the match is weak. Clone size, where shown, is once, few, many, or a class for clones that have expanded.

j_call v_call clone_size d_call cdr3_aa cdr3_nt
TRBJ2-1 TRBV21-1 - - CASNQGQGGPNEQFF TGTGCCAGCAACCAGGGACAGGGAGGCCCCAATGAGCAGTTCTTC
TRBJ2-3 TRBV28 - TRBD1 CASSNQGARGSDTQYF TGTGCCAGCAGTAACCAGGGGGCGCGAGGTTCAGATACGCAGTATTTT
TRBJ2-7 TRBV4-1 - TRBD1 CASSQVDRGYEQYF TGCGCCAGCAGCCAAGTGGACAGGGGATACGAGCAGTACTTC
TRBJ1-5 TRBV5-6 - - CASSLAQGNQPQHF TGTGCCAGCAGCTTAGCACAGGGCAATCAGCCCCAGCATTTT
TRBJ1-2 TRBV10-3 - TRBD1 CAISESAGTGPYGYTF TGTGCCATCAGTGAGTCGGCCGGGACAGGTCCCTATGGCTACACCTTC
TRBJ1-1 TRBV19 - - CASSSFRDTSNTEAFF TGTGCCAGTAGTAGCTTCCGGGACACCTCGAACACTGAAGCTTTCTTT
TRBJ2-7 TRBV5-1 - TRBD2 CASSSPGTTYEQYF TGCGCCAGCAGCTCCCCCGGGACTACCTACGAGCAGTACTTC
TRBJ2-7 TRBV7-2 few TRBD2 CASSLSGGAYEQYF TGTGCCAGCAGCCTTAGCGGGGGGGCCTACGAGCAGTACTTC
TRBJ1-5 TRBV27 - TRBD1 CASSLTGLEQPQHF TGTGCCAGCAGCCTGACAGGGCTAGAACAGCCCCAGCATTTT
TRBJ1-2 TRBV11-1 - - CARTTGENYGYTF TGTGCCAGAACGACCGGGGAGAACTATGGCTACACCTTC
TRBJ2-5 TRBV13 - TRBD2 CASSTSGGAQTQYF TGTGCCAGCTCGACTAGCGGGGGGGCACAGACCCAGTACTTC
TRBJ2-1 TRBV9 - - CASSLGGSGEQFF TGTGCCAGCAGCCTAGGAGGGAGTGGTGAGCAGTTCTTC
TRBJ1-2 TRBV10-3 - TRBD1 CAILQGQGEGYTF TGTGCCATATTACAGGGACAGGGTGAAGGCTACACCTTC
TRBJ1-1 TRBV27 once - CASSATGNTEAFF TGTGCCAGCAGTGCCACAGGGAACACTGAAGCTTTCTTT
TRBJ1-2 TRBV6-5 once - CASNQGGGRGYTF TGTGCCAGCAACCAAGGGGGGGGCCGTGGCTACACCTTC
TRBJ2-2 TRBV6-1 - - CASSERSAGWMGTGELFF TGTGCCAGCAGTGAAAGGTCGGCGGGGTGGATGGGCACCGGGGAGCTGTTTTTT
TRBJ2-7 TRBV27 - TRBD1 CASSHTGGIFEQYF TGTGCCAGCAGTCATACAGGGGGGATCTTCGAGCAGTACTTC
TRBJ2-2 TRBV2 few TRBD1 CASRGQGLNTGELFF TGTGCCAGCAGAGGACAGGGACTCAACACCGGGGAGCTGTTTTTT
TRBJ2-7 TRBV4-1 - - CASSRETATPTYEQYF TGCGCCAGCAGCCGAGAGACAGCAACCCCAACCTACGAGCAGTACTTC
TRBJ1-1 TRBV3-1/TRBV3-2 once - CASSRRTGAVWNTEAFF TGTGCCAGCAGCCGGAGGACGGGAGCCGTTTGGAACACTGAAGCTTTCTTT
TRBJ1-2 TRBV4-1 - - CASSQPLQGRANYGYTF TGCGCCAGCAGCCAACCTCTACAGGGAAGGGCTAACTATGGCTACACCTTC
TRBJ1-2 TRBV27 - - CASSPGEVSLAYGYTF TGTGCCAGCAGTCCCGGAGAGGTGTCACTAGCATATGGCTACACCTTC